A single sample is the source of the 14 T cell receptor beta chains below, sequenced in a study of cytomegalovirus exposure and HLA in healthy donors. PCR employed 60 Vbeta and 13 Jbeta primers. Assay used: immunoSEQ multiplex PCR; TCRdb lists only in-frame clones, some missing. The sample carries 100,000 to 150,000 clones, roughly 17% recorded once. The sample consisted of PBMCs. The receptor set was obtained from a female donor in good health and CMV-seropositive.

This clone turned up a few times. The genes are TRBV4-1 and TRBJ2-2; 9 nucleotides match TRBD2. This CDR3 has 15 amino acids. Germline V CDR1 and CDR2: MGHRA, YSYEKL. The V and J ends lost 2 bases and 4 bases, in that order; junction bases with no gene match: 2. This CDR3 reads CASSQRREGTGELFF. In DNA, the CDR3 is TGCGCCAGCAGCCAACGGCGGGAGGGCACCGGGGAGCTGTTTTTT.

This chain connects TRBV5-1 to TRBJ2-1; TRBD2 aligns across 12 bases. The V gene's germline CDR1 is SGHRS and CDR2 YFSETQ. Trimming at V came to 4 bases and at J to 6 bases, leaving 5 bases not matched to a gene. CDR3 size: 15 residues. This CDR3 is CASSLTSGSVNEQFF. DNA for the CDR3: TGCGCCAGCAGCCTGACTAGCGGGAGTGTCAATGAGCAGTTCTTC.

Concerning this clone itself: The sample carries other DNA sequences with the same CDR3. This chain links TRBV2 with TRBJ2-1, with TRBD2 matching over 12 bases. V lost 5 bases, J lost 7 bases, and 3 bases stayed unmatched. The CDR3 spans 14 residues. Germline CDR1 and CDR2: SNHLY and FYNNEI. The CDR3: CASSRLAGANEQFF. The CDR3 DNA reads TGTGCCAGCAGTAGACTAGCGGGGGCGAATGAGCAGTTCTTC.

This clone was counted between two and nine times. The gene calls are TRBV11-3 and TRBJ2-7; 7 bases are a match to TRBD2. The J segment lost 0 bases and the V segment lost 1 base, leaving 0 bases of the junction unmatched. The V gene's germline CDR1 is SGHNT and CDR2 YENEEA. The CDR3 length is 14 residues. CDR3 bases: TGTGCCAGCAGCTTAGGCGGGAGCTCCTACGAGCAGTACTTC. Encoded protein: CASSLGGSSYEQYF.

V and J are TRBV6-5 and TRBJ1-2; 10 nucleotides line up with TRBD1. The CDR3 length is 14 residues. V was clipped by 5 bases and J by 5 bases; unmatched bases: 5. Germline V gene lookup returns CDR1 MNHEY and CDR2 SVGAGI. Here the CDR3 reads CASSQPGQGYGYTF. CDR3 DNA sequence: TGTGCCAGCAGTCAACCGGGACAGGGGTATGGCTACACCTTC.

This clone was found a few times. V usage is TRBV4-1 and J usage is TRBJ1-6, with D uncertain. Germline V gene data show CDR1 as MGHRA and CDR2 as YSYEKL. V gave up 4 bases and J gave up 5 bases, with 12 bases separating them. The CDR3 has 15 amino acids. The CDR3: CASSPGAPNNSPLHF. The CDR3 DNA reads as TGCGCCAGCAGCCCGGGAGCTCCCAATAATTCACCCCTCCACTTT.

The sample holds a few counts of this clone. The gene calls are TRBV10-3 and TRBJ1-4, with D maybe TRBD1 (5 bases). Germline V CDR1 and CDR2: ENHRY, SYGVKD. V shed 10 bases and J shed 4 bases, with 16 bases lying between them. The CDR3 spans 14 residues. The CDR3 DNA is TGTGCCACTCATGGAGACAGCGATAATGAAAAACTGTTTTTT. The encoded protein is CATHGDSDNEKLFF.

The V and J genes are TRBV29-1 and TRBJ2-3; TRBD2 might be the D (7 bases). Germline lookup yields CDR1 SQVTM and CDR2 ANQGSEA. The CDR3 extends over 16 amino acids. V was trimmed by 1 base and J by 2 bases, leaving 16 bases between them. The CDR3 nucleotides are TGCAGCGTTGAAGGGATAAGGGGGAGGGTCACAGATACGCAGTATTTT. This gives the protein CSVEGIRGRVTDTQYF.

V is TRBV7-9 and J is TRBJ2-5, with D possibly being TRBD2 (5 bases). The CDR3 loop spans 16 amino acids. V was clipped by 1 base and J by 5 bases, with 17 bases between them. CDR1 SEHNR and CDR2 FQNEAQ come from the germline V gene (reference sequence). The CDR3 loop reads CASSLEAGLPWETQYF. The CDR3 bases are TGTGCCAGCAGCTTAGAGGCAGGACTCCCCTGGGAGACCCAGTACTTC.

This chain links TRBV10-1 with TRBJ2-1; 10 nucleotides align to TRBD2. After removal of 0 bases from V and 8 bases from J, the junction contained 10 bases not matched to a gene. From germline, CDR1 is WNHNN and CDR2 SYGVQD (reference sequence). This CDR3 has 17 residues. CDR3 nucleotide sequence: TGCGCCAGCAGTGAGTCCGCCGCTAGCGGGAGTAAAGATGAGCAGTTCTTC. Encoded protein: CASSESAASGSKDEQFF.

This rearrangement joins TRBV4-2 to TRBJ2-7; 7 bases align to TRBD2. Losses at the gene ends were 3 bases for V and 1 base for J; bases not matched to a gene: 12. There are 17 residues in the CDR3. The germline CDR1 and CDR2 sequences are LGHNA and YNFKEQ. The CDR3 DNA is TGTGCCAGCAGCCATCGGTCAGGCGGGAGCGGGTCCTACGAGCAGTACTTC. Its protein is CASSHRSGGSGSYEQYF.

This clone showed up just a few times. This rearrangement joins TRBV7-9 to TRBJ2-2, with 9 bases lining up with TRBD1. Germline V gene sequence: CDR1 SEHNR, CDR2 FQNEAQ (reference sequence). This CDR3 is built from 16 residues. The trim removed 5 bases at V and 1 base at J, leaving 5 bases unmatched. The CDR3 DNA follows: TGTGCCAGCAGCCCCGTGGGACAGGGGAACACCGGGGAGCTGTTTTTT. Translation gives CASSPVGQGNTGELFF.

The chain couples TRBV27 to TRBJ2-7; 10 bases fit TRBD2. Looked up from germline, CDR1 is MNHEY and CDR2 is SMNVEV (reference sequence). The CDR3 is made up of 16 amino acids. Germline trimming cut 1 base from V and 2 bases from J; bases unmatched to any gene: 5. For the CDR3, the DNA is TGTGCCAGCAGTTTATGGAGGACTAGCGGAACCTACGAGCAGTACTTC. This encodes CASSLWRTSGTYEQYF.

The CDR3 sequence is CAWSVGDNTEAFF. In DNA, the CDR3 is TGTGCCTGGAGTGTGGGAGACAACACTGAAGCTTTCTTT. The chain recombines TRBV30 with TRBJ1-1; no clear D. The CDR3 runs to 13 residues. V was cut by 0 bases and J by 2 bases, with 7 bases left in between. Germline V lookup: CDR1 GTSNPN, CDR2 SVGIG (reference sequence).